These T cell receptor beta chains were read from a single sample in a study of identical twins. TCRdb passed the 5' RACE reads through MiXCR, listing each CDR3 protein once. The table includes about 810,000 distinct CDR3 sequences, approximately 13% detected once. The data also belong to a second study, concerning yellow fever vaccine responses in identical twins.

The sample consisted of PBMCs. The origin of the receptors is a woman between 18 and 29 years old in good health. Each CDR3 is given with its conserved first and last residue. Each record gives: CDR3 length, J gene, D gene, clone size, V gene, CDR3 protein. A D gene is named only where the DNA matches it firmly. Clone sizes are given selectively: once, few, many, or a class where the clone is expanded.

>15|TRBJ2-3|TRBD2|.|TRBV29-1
CSVFGTSGRTDTQYF
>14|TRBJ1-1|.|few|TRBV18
CASSAEGGNTEAFF
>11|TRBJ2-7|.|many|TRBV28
CASRDYYEQYF
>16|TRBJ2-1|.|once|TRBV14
CASGPLGGLFYNEQFF
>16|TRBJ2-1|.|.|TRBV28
CASSLMEGQGSREQFF
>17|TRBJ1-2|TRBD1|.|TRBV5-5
CASSLVSGGLANYGYTF
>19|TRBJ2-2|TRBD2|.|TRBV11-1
CASSLASTSGRRYTGELFF
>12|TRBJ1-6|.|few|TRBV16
CASGTYNSPLHF
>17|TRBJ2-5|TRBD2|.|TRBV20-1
CSATSPSGRALQETQYF
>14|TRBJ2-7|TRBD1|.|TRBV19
CASSNIGQGSEQYF
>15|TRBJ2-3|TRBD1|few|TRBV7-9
CASSLDTGGRDTQYF
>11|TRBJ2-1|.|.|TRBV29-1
CSVGGLAEQFF
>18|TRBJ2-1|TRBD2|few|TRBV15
CATSREGLAGGSGNEQFF
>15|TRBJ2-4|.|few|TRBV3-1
CASRSTAKSGNIQYF
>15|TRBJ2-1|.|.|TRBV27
CASSLIAIPNNEQFF
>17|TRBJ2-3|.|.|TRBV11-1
CASSFVPQGRSTDTQYF
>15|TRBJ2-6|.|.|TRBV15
CATSSPYSGANVLTF
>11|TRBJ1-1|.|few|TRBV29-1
CSVRGDTEAFF
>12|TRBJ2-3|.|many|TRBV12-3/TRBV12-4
CASSPRPYTQYF
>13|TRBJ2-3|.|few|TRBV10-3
CAIREPGTDTQYF
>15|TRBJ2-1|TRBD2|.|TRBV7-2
CASRELAGVYNEQFF
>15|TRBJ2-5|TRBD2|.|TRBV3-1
CASSQRTGGQETQYF
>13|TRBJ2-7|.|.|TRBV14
CASSQVGDLEQYF
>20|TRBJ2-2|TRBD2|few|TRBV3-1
CASSPGDGTSRFSNTGELFF
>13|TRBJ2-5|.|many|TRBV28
CASSLIVGETQYF
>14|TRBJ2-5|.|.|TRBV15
CATSRDPGAGTQYF
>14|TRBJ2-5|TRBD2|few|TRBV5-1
CASAVAGTRETQYF
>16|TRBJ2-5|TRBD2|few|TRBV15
CATSRMRTSGQETQYF
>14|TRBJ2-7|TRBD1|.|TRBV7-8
CASSSGGRHYEQYF
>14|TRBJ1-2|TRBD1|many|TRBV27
CASSAGGLVYGYTF
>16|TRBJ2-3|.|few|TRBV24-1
CATSGPAETSTDTQYF
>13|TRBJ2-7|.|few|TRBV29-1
CSAGPGVSNEQYF
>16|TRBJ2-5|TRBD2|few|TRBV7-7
CASSLNPLAGVETQYF
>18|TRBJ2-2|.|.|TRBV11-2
CASSLTPVPRGNTGELFF
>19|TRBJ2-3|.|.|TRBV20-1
CSARDLTDGRLGSTDTQYF
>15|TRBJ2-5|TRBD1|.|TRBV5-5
CASSFRDRGQETQYF
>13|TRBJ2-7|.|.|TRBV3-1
CASTLGRTYEQYF
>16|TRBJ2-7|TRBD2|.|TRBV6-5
CASSYSNVAGANEQYF
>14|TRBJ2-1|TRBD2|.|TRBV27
CASSSYGRASEQFF
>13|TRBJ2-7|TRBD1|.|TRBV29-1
CSVGTGSSYEQYF
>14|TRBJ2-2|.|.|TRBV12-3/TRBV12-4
CASSFKSLAGELFF
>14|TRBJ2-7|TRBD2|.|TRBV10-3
CAISEQGLAGRQYF
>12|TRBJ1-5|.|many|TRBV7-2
CASGKNNQPQHF
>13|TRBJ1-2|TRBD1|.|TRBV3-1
CASSPRTGQGYTF
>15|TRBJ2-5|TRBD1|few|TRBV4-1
CASSQPDREKETQYF
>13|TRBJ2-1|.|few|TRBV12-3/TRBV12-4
CASSPPGVGEQFF
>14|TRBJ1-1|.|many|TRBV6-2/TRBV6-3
CASSYMGGNTEAFF
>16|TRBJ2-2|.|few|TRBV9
CASSVDKGWNTGELFF
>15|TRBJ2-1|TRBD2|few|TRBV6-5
CASSYRREALDEQFF